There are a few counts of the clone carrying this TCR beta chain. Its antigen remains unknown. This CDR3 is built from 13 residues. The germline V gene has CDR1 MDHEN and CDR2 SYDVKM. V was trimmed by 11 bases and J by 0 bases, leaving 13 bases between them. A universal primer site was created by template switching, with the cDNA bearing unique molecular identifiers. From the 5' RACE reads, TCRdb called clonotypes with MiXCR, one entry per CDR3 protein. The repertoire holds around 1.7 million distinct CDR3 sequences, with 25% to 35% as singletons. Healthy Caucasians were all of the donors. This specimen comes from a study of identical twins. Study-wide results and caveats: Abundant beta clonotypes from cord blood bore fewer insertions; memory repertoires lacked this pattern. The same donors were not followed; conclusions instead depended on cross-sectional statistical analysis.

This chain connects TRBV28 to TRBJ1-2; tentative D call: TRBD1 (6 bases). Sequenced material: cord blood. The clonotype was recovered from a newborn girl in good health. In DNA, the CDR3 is TGTGCCGGCGGGGGACACGCTAACTATGGCTACACCTTC. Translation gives CAGGGHANYGYTF.